One sample yielded the 5 T cell receptor beta chains listed below, sequenced in a study of sequential checkpoint blockade in melanoma. The repertoire was sequenced with immunoSEQ multiplex PCR; TCRdb's copy has only in-frame clones and lacks some. The sample holds approximately 7,700 clones, nearly 60% seen once. Treatment given: randomized to nivolumab then ipilimumab (arm A) or the reverse (arm B). The source material was CD8+ T cells sorted from blood (inferred from file names), sampled from a patient given nivolumab and ipilimumab in sequence. The receptor set was obtained from a human donor with melanoma.

The chain joins TRBV7-8 to TRBJ2-7; a possible D gene is TRBD1 (5 bases). CDR3 size: 13 residues. Germline CDR1 SGHVS, CDR2 FQNEAQ. The ends were cut back, 1 base at V and 6 bases at J, with 10 bases in the middle. The CDR3 protein is CASSLEWGTEQYF. The CDR3 nucleotides read TGTGCCAGCAGCTTAGAGTGGGGCACCGAGCAGTACTTC.

The genes are TRBV9 and TRBJ2-7; no firm D call. Germline V gives CDR1 SGDLS, CDR2 YYNGEE. V was cut by 1 base and J by 3 bases, with 8 bases left in between. This CDR3 has 13 amino acids. DNA for the CDR3: TGTGCCAGCAGCGTAACGCCAGGCTACGAGCAGTACTTC. It specifies CASSVTPGYEQYF.

The chain uses TRBV28 and TRBJ1-5; 8 nucleotides agree with TRBD1. CDR1 and CDR2 (germline): MDHEN, SYDVKM. Trimming removed 2 bases from V and 5 bases from J; junction bases left unmatched: 5. CDR3 length: 15 amino acids. The CDR3 nucleotides read TGTGCCAGCAGTTTAGACGGGACAGGTCATCAGCCCCAGCATTTT. This sequence encodes CASSLDGTGHQPQHF.

This clone was seen more than once but under ten times. This chain uses TRBV5-1 with TRBJ2-7; D is perhaps TRBD1 (6 bases). The germline V gene encodes CDR1 SGHRS and CDR2 YFSETQ. Trimming took 1 base from V and 7 from J, leaving 15 bases between them. The CDR3 sequence is 14 residues long. DNA of the CDR3: TGCGCCAGCAGCTTGCGGGACAAAGCTTTGGAGCAGTACTTC. Encoded protein: CASSLRDKALEQYF.

CDR3 nucleotides: TGTGCCAGCAGCGATGGACAGGCTGGCACAGATACGCAGTATTTT. This translates into CASSDGQAGTDTQYF. The rearrangement joins TRBV9 to TRBJ2-3, with TRBD1 matching 7 bases. This CDR3 contains 15 residues. V lost 3 bases to trimming and J lost 1 base; unmatched junction nucleotides: 5. CDR1 is SGDLS, CDR2 YYNGEE, per germline.